This entry lists 14 T cell receptor beta chains sequenced from one sample in a study of blood T cell repertoires in COVID-19. Profiling relied on immunoSEQ multiplex PCR, and the TCRdb table lists in-frame clones only, not all of them. The top ten clones hold 2% to 2.5% of a sample with about 230,000 clones, 70% to 90% of them seen once. The sample comprised PBMCs or T cells enriched from blood (not recorded which). Source of these receptors: a woman between 40 and 50 years old with acute COVID-19.

In this sample, this clone is medium-sized. This rearrangement joins TRBV4-3 to TRBJ1-1; D is unresolved. Germline V gene sequence: CDR1 LGHNA, CDR2 YSLEER. The CDR3 extends over 17 amino acids. The V gene lost 0 bases and the J gene lost 1 base, with 15 bases spanning the gap. The CDR3 sequence is CASSQEWSPEKNTEAFF. The CDR3 nucleotides read TGCGCCAGCAGCCAAGAGTGGTCGCCAGAAAAGAACACTGAAGCTTTCTTT.

The V and J genes are TRBV19 and TRBJ1-1, with TRBD1 identical over 7 bases. After removal of 4 bases from V and 4 bases from J, the junction contained 15 bases not matched to a gene. This CDR3 spans 17 amino acids. Germline V gene data show CDR1 as LNHDA and CDR2 as SQIVND (reference sequence). The CDR3 region has the DNA TGTGCCAGTAGTAGAACACAGGGGCAGATATTTGGCACTGAAGCTTTCTTT. Protein: CASSRTQGQIFGTEAFF.

The sample holds a few counts of this clone. The J gene is TRBJ1-3, the V gene TRBV7-9; possible D gene TRBD1, 6 bases. The CDR3 consists of 16 residues. Germline lookup yields CDR1 SEHNR and CDR2 FQNEAQ (reference sequence). Between the trimmed V and J ends, which lost 2 bases and 0 bases, there was a span of 11 bases. The DNA of the CDR3 is TGTGCCAGCAGCTTATCCCCAGGGGCCTCTGGAAACACCATATATTTT. Its translation: CASSLSPGASGNTIYF.

V gene TRBV7-8 combines with J gene TRBJ2-1; D possibly corresponds to TRBD2 (5 bases). The V and J ends lost 7 bases and 15 bases respectively, with 25 bases between them. Germline V CDR1 and CDR2: SGHVS, FQNEAQ. The CDR3 has 14 amino acids. The CDR3 loop is CASNPSAGSRIAFF. The CDR3 DNA reads as TGTGCCAGCAACCCATCCGCGGGTAGCAGGATCGCGTTCTTC.

The CDR3 is CASSPGGPQETQYF. In DNA form, the CDR3 reads TGCGCCAGCAGCCCGGGAGGCCCACAAGAGACCCAGTACTTC. The chain joins TRBV5-1 to TRBJ2-5, with 7 bases identical to TRBD2. V gave up 4 bases and J gave up 2 bases; unmatched junction bases: 5. Germline lookup yields CDR1 SGHRS and CDR2 YFSETQ. The CDR3 runs to 14 residues.

The rearrangement joins TRBV12-5 to TRBJ1-5; D unresolved. This CDR3 contains 14 residues. Trimming pared 6 bases from V and 4 bases from J, leaving 13 bases between. Germline V CDR1 and CDR2: LGHNT, FRNRAP. The CDR3 here is CASGSGVLNQPQHF. CDR3 DNA: TGTGCTAGTGGGTCCGGGGTTCTGAATCAGCCCCAGCATTTT.

This clone was recorded only once. V usage is TRBV7-2 and J usage is TRBJ2-1, with 8 bases aligning to TRBD1. The CDR3 contains 14 residues. Losses at the gene ends were 8 bases for V and 4 bases for J; bases not matched to a gene: 7. Germline V CDR1 and CDR2: SGHTA, FQGNSA. The CDR3 sequence is CASEAGGFYNEQFF. Here the CDR3 DNA reads TGTGCCAGCGAAGCAGGGGGCTTTTACAATGAGCAGTTCTTC.

This sequence joins TRBV23-1 and TRBJ2-7, with 10 bases matching TRBD1. TRBV23-1 has ORF status, its function being uncertain. The CDR3 spans 16 residues. J lost 3 bases, V lost 2 bases, and 7 bases had no gene match. The CDR3 nucleotides are TGCGCCAGCAGTCAAGGACAGGGGGAGTCTAACTACGAGCAGTACGTC. Translation gives CASSQGQGESNYEQYV.

The chain has TRBV25-1 and TRBJ2-3, with a tentative D call TRBD1 (6 bases). V was shortened by 4 bases and J by 2 bases, with 13 bases between the two germline ends. The germline V gene has CDR1 MGHDK and CDR2 SYGVNS. This CDR3 contains 15 residues. CDR3 DNA sequence: TGTGCCAGCAGTGTAGTGGGGGCTCTCACAGATACGCAGTATTTT. It is translated as CASSVVGALTDTQYF.

The chain combines TRBV5-1 with TRBJ2-3; a weak D match, TRBD1 (6 bases). The CDR3 spans 16 residues. CDR1 and CDR2 (germline): SGHRS, YFSETQ. V was pared by 4 bases and J by 2 bases, with 17 bases between. The CDR3 sequence is CASSGRTDFPTDTQYF. CDR3 DNA sequence: TGCGCCAGCAGCGGAAGGACAGACTTTCCCACAGATACGCAGTATTTT.

The chain has TRBV29-1 and TRBJ2-5; D ambiguous. Germline V lookup: CDR1 SQVTM, CDR2 ANQGSEA. Deletions cut 7 bases from V and 4 bases from J, with 10 bases between. CDR3 length: 11 residues. CDR3 coding DNA: TGCAGCGCTGCGTCGGGAGAGACCCAGTACTTC. The encoded protein is CSAASGETQYF.

This clone was observed once. An end of the junction differs from the germline gene, which may be a read error. This sequence joins TRBV7-2 and TRBJ2-5; 7 bases fit TRBD1. Germline assignment: CDR1 SGHTA and CDR2 FQGNSA. This CDR3 is built from 13 residues. The CDR3 nucleotides are TGTGCCAGCAGCCCCAAGGGCACAGGGGTTCAGAACTTC. Translated, it gives CASSPKGTGVQNF.

The rearrangement uses TRBV6-5 and TRBJ2-6; 9 positions match TRBD1. With 11 bases clipped from V and 1 base from J, the junction kept 3 bases outside the gene matches. This CDR3 is built from 14 residues. The germline CDR1 and CDR2 sequences are MNHEY and SVGAGI. The CDR3 DNA reads TGTGCCGGACAGGGGCGTTCTGGGGCCAACGTCCTGACTTTC. Translating it yields CAGQGRSGANVLTF.

This rearrangement joins TRBV6-4 to TRBJ2-1; 10 positions match TRBD2. The CDR3 runs 16 residues. The V gene's germline CDR1 is MRHNA and CDR2 SNTAGT. Unmatched junction bases numbered 6, after V lost 0 bases and J lost 7 bases. The CDR3 loop is CASSDSSASGGNEQFF. DNA of the CDR3: TGTGCCAGCAGTGACTCGAGTGCTAGCGGGGGTAATGAGCAGTTCTTC.